One and the same sample provided the 26 T cell receptor beta chains below, sequenced in a study of T cells after posttransplantation cyclophosphamide. The repertoire was sequenced with immunoSEQ multiplex PCR; TCRdb's copy has only in-frame clones and lacks some. This sample comprises roughly 41,000 clones, none seen once only. Material for sequencing was PBMCs. The receptors originated from a man under 40 in good health and a related stem cell transplant donor.

This clone was recorded at least ten times. The chain has TRBV9 and TRBJ2-1; D is undetermined. Trimming took off 1 base at V and 0 bases at J, with 11 bases between the two ends. Per germline, CDR1 SGDLS and CDR2 YYNGEE. The CDR3 loop spans 16 amino acids. The CDR3 bases are TGTGCCAGCAGCGTATTCAGGCAAAGCTCCTACAATGAGCAGTTCTTC. Protein: CASSVFRQSSYNEQFF.

This clone was counted at least ten times. The chain joins TRBV2 to TRBJ2-1; 8 positions match TRBD1. The CDR3 length is 11 residues. CDR1 is SNHLY, CDR2 FYNNEI, per germline. V trimming: 6 bases; J trimming: 15 bases; junction bases outside the gene matches: 7. The CDR3 sequence is CASSVRDRRFF. The CDR3 DNA follows: TGTGCCAGCAGCGTCCGGGACAGGCGGTTCTTC.

This clone occurred many times. The chain couples TRBV6-1 to TRBJ2-7; TRBD2 matches at 9 bases. Trimming cost V 5 bases and J 6 bases; bases outside gene matches: 5. Germline CDR1 reads MNHNS; CDR2 reads SASEGT. This CDR3 region has 13 residues. The CDR3 DNA is TGTGCCAGCAGTTGGCGGGGGGGCGGCGAGCAGTACTTC. Translation: CASSWRGGGEQYF.

This clone was seen ten or more times. CDR3: CASRHPGQGFGYTF. The CDR3, as DNA: TGCGCCAGCAGGCATCCGGGACAGGGCTTTGGCTACACCTTC. This chain connects TRBV4-1 to TRBJ1-2; 9 nucleotides align to TRBD1. There are 14 residues in the CDR3. After removal of 6 bases from V and 7 bases from J, the junction contained 9 bases not matched to a gene. The germline gives CDR1 MGHRA, CDR2 YSYEKL.

The chain employs TRBV19 and TRBJ2-6, with 7 bases fitting TRBD1. CDR1 and CDR2 (germline): LNHDA, SQIVND (reference sequence). The trim removed 5 bases at V and 1 base at J, leaving 2 bases unmatched. The CDR3 totals 15 residues. This CDR3 is CASSQTGSGANVLTF. The CDR3 DNA is TGTGCCAGTAGTCAGACAGGGTCTGGGGCCAACGTCCTGACTTTC.

This clone was picked up a small number of times. CDR3 amino acids: CASSFTSGGQETQYF. The CDR3 DNA is TGTGCCAGCAGTTTTACTAGCGGGGGTCAAGAGACCCAGTACTTC. The chain has TRBV13 and TRBJ2-5, with 11 bases identical to TRBD2. The CDR3 has 15 residues. Germline V gene lookup returns CDR1 PRHDT and CDR2 FYEKMQ (reference sequence). V trimming: 6 bases; J trimming: 2 bases; junction bases outside the gene matches: 5. Full variable domain (rest looked up from reference TRBV13 and TRBJ2-5): AAGVIQSPRHLIKEKRETATLKCYPIPRHDTVYWYQQGPGQDPQFLISFYEKMQSDKGSIPDRFSAQQFSDYHSELNMSSLELGDSALYFCASSFTSGGQETQYFGPGTRLLVL.

This clone showed up many times. The chain joins TRBV7-2 to TRBJ1-5; TRBD1 is a possible D gene (6 bases). The CDR3 has 16 residues. Germline loops: CDR1 SGHTA, CDR2 FQGNSA. V lost 4 bases to trimming and J lost 3 bases, with 16 bases between them. CDR3 DNA: TGTGCCAGCAGCTCACAGGGAATTTTATCCAATCAGCCCCAGCATTTT. Translation gives CASSSQGILSNQPQHF.

This clone was seen at least ten times. The V and J genes are TRBV5-1 and TRBJ2-3, with TRBD2 matching over 12 bases. CDR3 length: 15 residues. Per the germline V gene, CDR1 is SGHRS and CDR2 is YFSETQ. The V gene end was trimmed by 2 bases and the J gene end by 3 bases; junction bases not matched to a gene: 1. CDR3 DNA: TGCGCCAGCAGCTTCCTAGCGGGGGGGACAGATACGCAGTATTTT. Translating it yields CASSFLAGGTDTQYF. The full variable domain, with the rest looked up from reference TRBV5-1 and TRBJ2-3, is KAGVTQTPRYLIKTRGQQVTLSCSPISGHRSVSWYQQTPGQGLQFLFEYFSETQRNKGNFPGRFSGRQFSNSRSEMNVSTLELGDSALYLCASSFLAGGTDTQYFGPGTRLTVL.

The sample holds many counts of this clone. The rearrangement uses TRBV14 and TRBJ1-1; a possible D gene is TRBD1 (5 bases). Germline loops: CDR1 SGHDN, CDR2 FVKESK. The CDR3 runs 13 residues. The germline V and J ends were trimmed by 4 bases and 3 bases, with 9 bases remaining between them. The CDR3: CASSRDSYTEAFF. For the CDR3, the DNA is TGTGCCAGCAGCCGTGACAGCTACACTGAAGCTTTCTTT.

The chain is built from TRBV7-8 and TRBJ2-2, with 8 positions matching TRBD2. The length of the CDR3 is 16 residues. V shed 5 bases, J shed 6 bases, and the junction held 11 bases outside the gene matches. Germline values: CDR1 SGHVS, CDR2 FQNEAQ. CDR3 coding DNA: TGTGCCAGCAGCACACGGGGGGGCCAAGGTGCCGGGGAGCTGTTTTTT. The encoded protein is CASSTRGGQGAGELFF.

This clone was detected many times. This chain connects TRBV2 to TRBJ2-3, with 10 positions matching TRBD1. From germline, CDR1 is SNHLY and CDR2 FYNNEI. The CDR3 has 14 residues. The junction had 11 bases not matched to a gene; V was cut back by 8 bases and J by 9 bases. In DNA, the CDR3 is TGTGCCAGCGAACCCGGGACAGGGGTGACGACGCAGTATTTT. Amino acid sequence: CASEPGTGVTTQYF.

This clone was picked up many times. The CDR3 is CASSPGGPRGYEKLFF. In DNA form, the CDR3 reads TGCGCCAGCAGCCCGGGGGGTCCCAGGGGCTATGAAAAACTGTTTTTT. This chain connects TRBV5-1 to TRBJ1-4, with D maybe TRBD1 (6 bases). V was trimmed by 4 bases and J by 6 bases, leaving 19 bases between them. The CDR3 length is 16 residues. Per germline, CDR1 SGHRS and CDR2 YFSETQ.

This clone appeared many times. This rearrangement joins TRBV19 to TRBJ1-5, with a weak D call TRBD1 (5 bases). The CDR3 has 15 residues. Per the germline V gene, CDR1 is LNHDA and CDR2 is SQIVND (reference sequence). V lost 6 bases and J 4 bases, leaving 16 bases between the germline ends. The DNA for the CDR3 is TGTGCCAGTAGACATCCTCGCGGGGGAAATCAGCCCCAGCATTTT. Translating gives CASRHPRGGNQPQHF.

At least ten counts were recorded for this clone. This rearrangement joins TRBV16 to TRBJ2-3; the D gene is possibly TRBD2 (5 bases). The V end lost 0 bases, the J end lost 2 bases, and 12 bases lay between the germline ends. CDR3 length: 16 amino acids. Germline V gives CDR1 KGHSY, CDR2 FQNENV. This CDR3 reads CASSQSSRGNTDTQYF. The CDR3 DNA reads TGTGCCAGCAGCCAATCATCACGGGGAAACACAGATACGCAGTATTTT.

Only a few counts were recorded for this clone. This sequence joins TRBV25-1 and TRBJ2-3; D might be TRBD2 (6 bases). Germline values: CDR1 MGHDK, CDR2 SYGVNS. The CDR3 is 14 amino acids. Trimming cost V 3 bases and J 1 base, with 8 bases left between them. The CDR3 bases are TGTGCCAGCAGTGACCCGGGGGGCACAGATACGCAGTATTTT. This sequence encodes CASSDPGGTDTQYF.

There are many counts of this clone. The chain is built from TRBV5-5 and TRBJ2-2; 9 bases line up with TRBD2. Germline CDR1 and CDR2: SGHKS and YYEKEE (reference sequence). The CDR3 extends over 17 amino acids. J gave up 5 bases and V 2 bases, and 10 bases lay outside the gene matches. The DNA for the CDR3 is TGTGCCAGCAGCTTAAGGCGGGGGGGCCGGTGGACCGGGGAGCTGTTTTTT. Its protein is CASSLRRGGRWTGELFF.

This clone was seen at least ten times. This chain links TRBV5-1 with TRBJ1-3; tentative D call: TRBD1 (5 bases). Trimming took 7 bases from V and 0 from J, leaving 14 bases between them. The V gene's germline CDR1 is SGHRS and CDR2 YFSETQ. The CDR3 is 15 residues long. This CDR3 reads CASSVSGGSGNTIYF. CDR3 nucleotides: TGCGCCAGCTCTGTCTCGGGGGGCTCTGGAAACACCATATATTTT. The full variable domain, completed using reference TRBV5-1 and TRBJ1-3, is KAGVTQTPRYLIKTRGQQVTLSCSPISGHRSVSWYQQTPGQGLQFLFEYFSETQRNKGNFPGRFSGRQFSNSRSEMNVSTLELGDSALYLCASSVSGGSGNTIYFGEGSWLTVV.

Many counts were recorded for this clone. This chain connects TRBV12-3 or TRBV12-4 to TRBJ2-1, with D possibly TRBD2 on 6 matching bases. The CDR3 has 13 amino acids. The V gene lost 7 bases and the J gene lost 7 bases, with 14 bases spanning the gap. CDR3 region: CASTIFAGNEQFF. CDR3 bases: TGTGCCAGCACCATTTTCGCGGGGAATGAGCAGTTCTTC.

This clone is termed medium-sized. V is TRBV6-1 and J is TRBJ2-7, with 11 bases that match TRBD1. V was clipped by 1 base and J by 6 bases; unmatched bases: 2. There are 14 residues in the CDR3. Germline CDR1 MNHNS, CDR2 SASEGT. Here the CDR3 DNA reads TGTGCCAGCAGTGAAGGGACAGGGGGCGGCGAGCAGTACTTC. The encoded protein is CASSEGTGGGEQYF.

The gene calls are TRBV5-1 and TRBJ2-7; 9 nucleotides align to TRBD1. With V trimmed by 0 bases and J by 7 bases, 5 bases remained unmatched. CDR3 length: 14 residues. Germline lookup yields CDR1 SGHRS and CDR2 YFSETQ. CDR3 region: CASSLEQGAGEQYF. In nucleotides, the CDR3 is TGCGCCAGCAGCTTGGAACAGGGGGCGGGAGAGCAGTACTTC.

Many counts were recorded for this clone. This chain's CDR3 is CASSSVSYEQYF. The CDR3 DNA follows: TGTGCCAGCAGTTCCGTCTCCTACGAGCAGTACTTC. The chain links TRBV6-2 or TRBV6-3 to TRBJ2-7, with D hard to call. The CDR3 covers 12 residues. With 4 bases removed from V and 0 bases from J, the gap between germline ends came to 4 bases. Germline lookup yields CDR1 MNHEY and CDR2 SVGEGT.

This clone was counted at least ten times. This rearrangement joins TRBV19 to TRBJ2-1; 11 nucleotides agree with TRBD2. The CDR3 has 17 amino acids. CDR1 is LNHDA, CDR2 SQIVND, per germline (reference sequence). The V segment lost 3 bases and the J segment 0 bases; nucleotides outside the gene matches: 4. The CDR3 loop is CASSILAGGRSYNEQFF. The CDR3 nucleotides are TGTGCCAGTAGTATCCTAGCGGGGGGCCGCTCCTACAATGAGCAGTTCTTC. The entire variable domain, with the rest obtained from reference TRBV19 and TRBJ2-1, is as follows: DGGITQSPKYLFRKEGQNVTLSCEQNLNHDAMYWYRQDPGQGLRLIYYSQIVNDFQKGDIAEGYSVSREKKESFPLTVTSAQKNPTAFYLCASSILAGGRSYNEQFFGPGTRLTVL.

This clone came up a few times. The chain recombines TRBV5-4 with TRBJ2-3, with 12 bases identical to TRBD2. V dropped 0 bases and J dropped 2; count of bases not matched to a gene: 7. Germline V gene sequence: CDR1 SGHNT, CDR2 YYREEE (reference sequence). The CDR3 has 18 residues. CDR3 residues: CASSLARGLAGYTDTQYF. CDR3 nucleotide sequence: TGTGCCAGCAGCTTGGCCCGAGGACTAGCGGGGTACACAGATACGCAGTATTTT. Filled out from reference TRBV5-4 and TRBJ2-3, the complete variable domain reads ETGVTQSPTHLIKTRGQQVTLRCSSQSGHNTVSWYQQALGQGPQFIFQYYREEENGRGNFPPRFSGLQFPNYSSELNVNALELDDSALYLCASSLARGLAGYTDTQYFGPGTRLTVL.

Many counts were recorded for this clone. The chain is built from TRBV7-8 and TRBJ1-5, with a possible D match to TRBD1 (5 bases). CDR3 length: 14 residues. Germline lookup yields CDR1 SGHVS and CDR2 FQNEAQ. V dropped 2 bases and J dropped 3 bases, with 8 bases sitting between them. In DNA form, the CDR3 reads TGTGCCAGCAGCTTACAGGGCCTCAATCAGCCCCAGCATTTT. Its translation is CASSLQGLNQPQHF. Looking up the rest from reference TRBV7-8 and TRBJ1-5 gives the full variable domain: GAGVSQSPRYKVAKRGQDVALRCDPISGHVSLFWYQQALGQGPEFLTYFQNEAQLDKSGLPSDRFFAERPEGSVSTLKIQRTQQEDSAVYLCASSLQGLNQPQHFGDGTRLSIL.

V usage is TRBV29-1 and J usage is TRBJ1-1; 7 bases are a match to TRBD1. Germline V lookup: CDR1 SQVTM, CDR2 ANQGSEA. The CDR3 covers 14 residues. The V segment lost 7 bases and the J segment 0 bases; nucleotides outside the gene matches: 8. DNA for the CDR3: TGCAGCGGTACGACAGGGCGAATGAACACTGAAGCTTTCTTT. Encoded protein: CSGTTGRMNTEAFF.

Ten or more counts support this clone. V and J are TRBV5-6 and TRBJ2-2; TRBD1 agrees at 7 bases. The CDR3 is 15 residues long. V lost 5 bases to trimming and J lost 0 bases; unmatched junction nucleotides: 4. Per germline, CDR1 SGHDT and CDR2 YYEEEE. CDR3: CASSGQVPNTGELFF. The CDR3 DNA follows: TGTGCCAGCAGTGGACAGGTCCCGAACACCGGGGAGCTGTTTTTT.